This TCR beta chain was sequenced during a study of response to subunit inactivated influenza vaccine. General study points: There was a suggestion from the authors that each seasonal influenza vaccination recruits few new T cells.

V lost 0 bases and J lost 5, with 10 bases in between. CDR3 length: 14 amino acids. Germline V gives CDR1 DFQATT, CDR2 SNEGSKA (reference sequence). Comments on this clonotype: Its antigen remains unidentified.

MiXCR, applied by TCRdb to the RT-PCR reads, yields one record per CDR3 protein. Of 710,000 or so distinct CDR3 sequences listed, 15% to 17% were seen once; the top ten hold roughly 11%. The TCR originated in a man aged 50 or older who received an inactivated influenza vaccine. The chain joins TRBV20-1 to TRBJ2-2; D ambiguous. The sample was PBMCs from blood, taken 12 days after vaccination. This CDR3 reads CSAREFHKTGELFF. CDR3 nucleotide sequence: TGCAGTGCTAGAGAATTCCATAAAACCGGGGAGCTGTTTTTT.